This TCR beta chain was obtained from a study of T cells after yellow fever vaccination. Study conclusions and caveats: Bulk-population clonotypes that are abundant could appear as contaminants in FACS-sorted repertoires. Most clones from primary vaccination were detected again post-booster (just over 95% CD4, 88% CD8).

Germline lookup yields CDR1 SGHRS and CDR2 YFSETQ. The CDR3 sequence is 13 residues long. V lost 7 bases and J lost 4; bases outside the gene matches: 6. This clonotype occurred a few times. Its antigen is not identified. TCRdb re-analysed the 5' RACE reads in MiXCR, keeping a single row per CDR3 protein. The sample lists under 700,000 distinct CDR3 sequences; about 15% were seen once. The sequencing used PBMCs, collected around 5 days after the first yellow fever vaccination. This TCR derives from a man aged 18 to 30 who received the YFV17D yellow fever vaccine. The V call is TRBV5-1, the J call TRBJ1-2, with TRBD1 identical over 8 bases. CDR3 DNA sequence: TGCGCCAGCTACGGACAGGGCGTCTATGGCTACACCTTC. Its translation: CASYGQGVYGYTF.